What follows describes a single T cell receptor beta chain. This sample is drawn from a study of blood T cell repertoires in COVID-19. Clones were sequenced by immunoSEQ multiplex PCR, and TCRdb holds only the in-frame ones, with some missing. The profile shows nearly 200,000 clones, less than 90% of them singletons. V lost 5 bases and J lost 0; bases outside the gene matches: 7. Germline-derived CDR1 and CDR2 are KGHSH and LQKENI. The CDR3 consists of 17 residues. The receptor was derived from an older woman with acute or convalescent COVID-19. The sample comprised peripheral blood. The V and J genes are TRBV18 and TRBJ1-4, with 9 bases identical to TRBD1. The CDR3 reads CASSEGQGTSTNEKLFF. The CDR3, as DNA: TGTGCCAGCTCAGAGGGACAGGGAACTTCAACTAATGAAAAACTGTTTTTT.